This TCR beta chain was observed in a study of T cells in tuberculosis. Unsorted cryopreserved PBMC were sequenced, averaging roughly 99,000 T cells per clinical donor. Profiling relied on immunoSEQ multiplex PCR, and the TCRdb table lists in-frame clones only, not all of them. Of tens of thousands of clones in the sample, 85% to 95% are singletons; the top ten hold about 6.7%. The CDR3 runs to 18 residues. Germline V gene sequence: CDR1 SGHNT, CDR2 YENEEA. Trimming took off 0 bases at V and 1 base at J, with 17 bases between the two ends. What was sequenced was PBMCs. J is TRBJ2-3 and V is TRBV11-3; a weak D match, TRBD1 (6 bases). This TCR came from a donor aged 10-29 years with latent tuberculosis or without tuberculosis infection. The CDR3 spells CASSLDFRITGRTDTQYF. CDR3 nucleotide sequence: TGTGCCAGCAGCTTAGATTTTCGAATTACAGGGCGCACAGATACGCAGTATTTT. The variable domain in full, with the rest retrieved from reference TRBV11-3 and TRBJ2-3, is EAGVVQSPRYKIIEKKQPVAFWCNPISGHNTLYWYLQNLGQGPELLIRYENEEAVDDSQLPKDRFSAERLKGVDSTLKIQPAELGDSAVYLCASSLDFRITGRTDTQYFGPGTRLTVL.